This entry lists 19 T cell receptor beta chains sequenced from one sample in a study of Graves' ophthalmopathy and Graves' hyperthyroidism. Researchers took RNA transcripts and amplified TCR beta CDR3 regions from them. The first-round RT-PCR employed HTBI primers together with the Qiagen OneStep RT-PCR kit. A multiplex PCR was then performed as the second round. One entry per CDR3 protein results from TCRdb running MiXCR on the multiplex PCR reads. The sample includes just over 600,000 distinct CDR3 sequences, 22% of them seen just once. Sequencing used peripheral blood. These receptors were collected from a woman under 30 with stable Graves' hyperthyroidism. Some clones in this sample may be carry-over from other donors' samples.

This clonotype has at least ten counts. CDR3 in amino acids: CASSLEGQETYEQYF. In DNA form, the CDR3 reads TGTGCCAGCAGCTTAGAGGGACAGGAAACCTACGAGCAGTACTTC. The chain recombines TRBV7-9 with TRBJ2-7, with 8 nucleotides matching TRBD1. The V gene end was trimmed by 1 base and the J gene end by 2 bases; junction bases not matched to a gene: 4. The CDR3 has 15 residues. The germline V gene has CDR1 SEHNR and CDR2 FQNEAQ (reference sequence).

The chain combines TRBV4-3 with TRBJ2-7, with 8 bases aligning to TRBD1. Germline CDR1 and CDR2: LGHNA and YSLEER. This CDR3 region has 18 residues. Germline trimming cut 0 bases from V and 3 bases from J; bases unmatched to any gene: 13. The DNA of the CDR3 is TGCGCCAGCAGCCAAGACCCCGCAGGGGGCAGTGGCTTCTACGAGCAGTACTTC. This encodes CASSQDPAGGSGFYEQYF.

This clonotype was recorded at least ten times. The chain links TRBV12-3 or TRBV12-4 to TRBJ1-5, with 7 bases lining up with TRBD1. CDR3 length equals 15 residues. The trim removed 1 base at V and 4 bases at J, leaving 4 bases unmatched. The CDR3, as DNA: TGTGCCAGCAGTTTAGGGACAGGACTTAATCAGCCCCAGCATTTT. It codes for CASSLGTGLNQPQHF.

On this clonotype itself: The final CDR3 position lacks the conserved phenylalanine or tryptophan, pointing to a likely read error. The CDR3 nucleotides read TGCAGTGCCCTCGAGGACAGGGGGACAAAGTCCCAGTACTAC. Residues: CSALEDRGTKSQYY. The V gene is TRBV20-1, the J gene TRBJ2-5, with 10 nucleotides matching TRBD1. V shed 6 bases and J 9 bases; nucleotides not matched to a gene: 13. Germline V gene data show CDR1 as DFQATT and CDR2 as SNEGSKA (reference sequence). The CDR3 runs to 14 residues.

This clonotype was counted at least ten times. The chain uses TRBV20-1 and TRBJ1-6; D uncertain. Germline V gene data show CDR1 as DFQATT and CDR2 as SNEGSKA (reference sequence). The CDR3 spans 15 residues. Trimming left V 0 bases short and J 3 bases short, with 9 bases between. The CDR3 region has the DNA TGCAGTGCTAGAGATGGCACTATCTATAATTCACCCCTCCACTTT. Translated, it gives CSARDGTIYNSPLHF.

The table lists this clonotype with many counts. The V and J genes are TRBV25-1 and TRBJ2-5; D assignment may be TRBD1 or TRBD2 (5 bases each). CDR3 length: 14 residues. CDR1 is MGHDK, CDR2 SYGVNS, per germline. V gave up 3 bases and J gave up 2 bases, with 10 bases separating them. The CDR3 protein is CASSEMGVQETQYF. The CDR3 DNA reads as TGTGCCAGCAGTGAGATGGGGGTGCAAGAGACCCAGTACTTC.

This clonotype has ten or more counts. The chain links TRBV6-5 to TRBJ1-1; a possible D gene is TRBD1 (5 bases). The germline gives CDR1 MNHEY, CDR2 SVGAGI. V lost 3 bases and J 7 bases, leaving 15 bases between the germline ends. The CDR3 is made up of 14 amino acids. The CDR3 protein is CASSYLRGNDEAFF. In DNA, the CDR3 is TGTGCCAGCAGTTATTTGCGGGGGAACGATGAAGCTTTCTTT.

The genes are TRBV6-2 or TRBV6-3 and TRBJ1-2; D perhaps matches TRBD1 (5 bases). The germline V gene has CDR1 MNHEY and CDR2 SVGEGT. The CDR3 totals 13 residues. The germline V and J ends were trimmed by 8 bases and 4 bases, with 14 bases remaining between them. CDR3 protein: CASGKGPRYGYTF. CDR3 bases: TGTGCCAGCGGGAAGGGGCCTCGCTATGGCTACACCTTC.

This clonotype showed up many times. The genes are TRBV15 and TRBJ1-1; no firm D call. This CDR3 has 16 amino acids. The germline V gene encodes CDR1 LNHNV and CDR2 YYDKDF (reference sequence). The germline V and J ends were trimmed by 1 base and 4 bases, with 16 bases remaining between them. DNA for the CDR3: TGTGCCACCAGCAGAGCCCGGAGAGGGTTGAGCACTGAAGCTTTCTTT. Encoded protein: CATSRARRGLSTEAFF.

The rearrangement uses TRBV12-3 or TRBV12-4 and TRBJ2-7; 11 bases are a match to TRBD2. Losses at the gene ends were 8 bases for V and 1 base for J; bases not matched to a gene: 4. The CDR3 totals 14 residues. The CDR3 reads CASGRLAGSYEQYF. The CDR3 bases are TGTGCCAGCGGACGACTAGCGGGATCCTACGAGCAGTACTTC.

Many counts were recorded for this clonotype. The chain has TRBV20-1 and TRBJ2-2; TRBD1 agrees at 7 bases. V trimming: 2 bases; J trimming: 1 base; junction bases outside the gene matches: 7. Germline CDR1 and CDR2: DFQATT and SNEGSKA (reference sequence). This CDR3 is 16 amino acids long. The CDR3 nucleotides are TGCAGTGCTAGAAGTAAATGGACAGGGAACACCGGGGAGCTGTTTTTT. This encodes CSARSKWTGNTGELFF.

This chain connects TRBV12-3 or TRBV12-4 to TRBJ1-1; 11 bases line up with TRBD1. V lost 8 bases and J lost 4; bases outside the gene matches: 6. The CDR3 covers 14 residues. The CDR3 protein is CASGSGQGGTEAFF. CDR3 nucleotide sequence: TGTGCCAGCGGTTCGGGACAGGGGGGCACTGAAGCTTTCTTT.

The chain recombines TRBV6-5 with TRBJ2-7, with 8 bases aligning to TRBD2. This CDR3 is built from 15 residues. The germline CDR1 and CDR2 sequences are MNHEY and SVGAGI. V was pared by 6 bases and J by 7 bases, with 14 bases of the junction left unmatched. CDR3 sequence reads: CASRLNKRGHREQYF. For the CDR3, the DNA is TGTGCCAGCAGATTAAACAAGCGGGGGCATCGAGAGCAGTACTTC.

This clonotype was counted only a few times. The chain joins TRBV6-5 to TRBJ2-3, with TRBD1 identical over 8 bases. V shed 6 bases, J shed 0 bases, and the junction held 8 bases outside the gene matches. CDR1 is MNHEY and CDR2 is SVGAGI in the germline V gene. The CDR3 sequence is 16 residues long. CDR3 nucleotide sequence: TGTGCCAGCAGCTATCAGGGGGCGCATAGCACAGATACGCAGTATTTT. Translation gives CASSYQGAHSTDTQYF.

There are many counts of this clonotype. The rearrangement links TRBV19 to TRBJ1-5; D not certain. Germline V gene data show CDR1 as LNHDA and CDR2 as SQIVND (reference sequence). The CDR3 sequence is 17 residues long. Trimming stripped 3 bases from V and 7 bases from J, with 22 bases between. CDR3 nucleotides: TGTGCCAGTAGTATTGGTCCAGACCTGAGCGGTTGGCAGCCCCAGCATTTT. Its translation: CASSIGPDLSGWQPQHF. The full variable domain, in which reference TRBV19 and TRBJ1-5 provide the parts outside the CDR3, is DGGITQSPKYLFRKEGQNVTLSCEQNLNHDAMYWYRQDPGQGLRLIYYSQIVNDFQKGDIAEGYSVSREKKESFPLTVTSAQKNPTAFYLCASSIGPDLSGWQPQHFGDGTRLSIL.

This clonotype was seen repeatedly, ten times or more. V usage is TRBV7-8 and J usage is TRBJ2-5; D may match TRBD1 or TRBD2 (6 bases each). Per the germline V gene, CDR1 is SGHVS and CDR2 is FQNEAQ. The ends were cut back, 1 base at V and 5 bases at J, with 14 bases in the middle. The length of the CDR3 is 15 residues. The CDR3 DNA is TGTGCCAGCAGCTTAGATTATCGAGGGGGGGAGACCCAGTACTTC. It translates to CASSLDYRGGETQYF.

This clonotype appeared many times. The chain is built from TRBV28 and TRBJ2-2; D unresolved. Trimming left V 3 bases short and J 0 bases short, with 11 bases between. The CDR3 sequence is 16 residues long. CDR1 is MDHEN and CDR2 is SYDVKM in the germline V gene. CDR3 amino acids: CASSFLSAPNTGELFF. The CDR3 DNA is TGTGCCAGCAGTTTCCTCAGCGCCCCGAACACCGGGGAGCTGTTTTTT.

About this clonotype itself: With a much larger clone just one base away, this may be a read error. This likely comes from a read error, as the CDR3 has no conserved phenylalanine or tryptophan at its end. V and J are TRBV7-6 and TRBJ1-5, with D possibly being TRBD1 (5 bases). This CDR3 has 15 residues. The V and J ends lost 0 bases and 8 bases respectively, with 14 bases between them. CDR1 SGHVS and CDR2 FNYEAQ come from the germline V gene. DNA of the CDR3: TGTGCCAGCAGCTTAGCTCTGGGTCGGGGGGAGCCCCAGCATTTG. Translated, it gives CASSLALGRGEPQHL.

This clonotype appeared many times. Sequence at one end of the junction differs from germline and may be a read error. The chain joins TRBV13 to TRBJ2-4; 14 positions agree with TRBD2. CDR1 PRHDT and CDR2 FYEKMQ come from the germline V gene (reference sequence). The CDR3 totals 19 residues. This CDR3 is CASSERKGLAGVDKNIKYF. The DNA of the CDR3 is TGTGCCAGCAGCGAACGAAAGGGACTAGCGGGGGTGGACAAAAACATTAAGTACTTC.